This paragraph covers one TCR beta chain sequence. Its antigen is undetermined. The data derive from a study of early T cells in non-severe SARS-CoV-2 infection. Study details: Bulk RNA taken from unsorted whole blood was sequenced, leaving chains unpaired. Study outcomes and limitations: VDJdb matches were skewed toward anti-spike CD8 T cell responses.

The CDR3 contains 14 residues. V lost 1 base to trimming and J lost 1 base, with 5 bases between them. Germline V gene data show CDR1 as SEHNR and CDR2 as FQNEAQ (reference sequence). Unique molecular identifier tags were affixed to discrete cDNA molecules. TCRdb re-analysed the 5' RACE reads in MiXCR, keeping a single row per CDR3 protein. The data hold approximately 110,000 distinct CDR3 sequences, with 15% observed a single time. The sample was whole blood. The chain links TRBV7-9 to TRBJ2-1; D not resolved. The receptor was isolated from an adult who was a healthcare worker with PCR-confirmed SARS-CoV-2 infection or an uninfected control (not recorded which). CDR3 in DNA: TGTGCCAGCAGCTTAGAGGGTTCCTACAATGAGCAGTTCTTC. The encoded protein is CASSLEGSYNEQFF.